The 2 T cell receptor beta chains listed next were all sequenced from one sample in a study of PD-1 blockade in classical Hodgkin lymphoma. Noted time point: cycle 4 day 1 (C4D1), after less than 7 weeks of nivolumab. Patients all relapsed after autologous stem cell transplantation, and there was variation in brentuximab vedotin exposure. Here immunoSEQ multiplex PCR was the method, and the copy in TCRdb shows in-frame clones only, minus some. The repertoire has roughly 86,000 clones, over 80% of them found once; the top ten carry around 15%. Specimen: peripheral blood mononuclear cells (PBMCs), collected before the fourth cycle of nivolumab. The receptors here all came from a human donor with classical Hodgkin lymphoma.

This clone showed up just once. This rearrangement joins TRBV10-3 to TRBJ2-1, with a weak D call TRBD2 (6 bases). V lost 6 bases, J lost 6 bases, and 21 bases lay in between. The germline CDR1 and CDR2 sequences are ENHRY and SYGVKD. The CDR3 is 16 residues long. CDR3 protein: CAISPRQASETNEQFF. CDR3 coding DNA: TGTGCCATCAGCCCACGGCAGGCTAGCGAGACCAATGAGCAGTTCTTC.

This chain connects TRBV10-3 to TRBJ1-1, with 8 positions matching TRBD1. Germline V gives CDR1 ENHRY, CDR2 SYGVKD. The CDR3 consists of 14 residues. The junction had 6 bases not matched to a gene; V was cut back by 7 bases and J by 2 bases. In DNA, the CDR3 is TGTGCCATCAACAACGGACAGGGTAACACTGAAGCTTTCTTT. Translation gives CAINNGQGNTEAFF.